This is a list of T cell receptor beta chains from one sample in a study of blood T cell repertoires in COVID-19. Assay: immunoSEQ multiplex PCR; the TCRdb copy retains only in-frame clones and omits some. The data show 180,000 or so clones, approximately 82% seen once. The material sequenced was PBMCs or T cells enriched from blood (not recorded which). These receptors were obtained from a man aged 50 to 60 who had recovered from COVID-19. Both conserved end residues are part of each CDR3. The D gene is left open where the match is weak. Clone size is not always given. Where it is, it says once, few, many or a class for expanded clones.

once	TRBV5-1	-	TRBJ1-1	14	CASSFTGLNTEAFF	TGCGCCAGCAGCTTTACGGGTCTCAACACTGAAGCTTTCTTT
-	TRBV7-6	-	TRBJ1-4	14	CASSSGTTNEKLFF	TGTGCCAGCAGCTCTGGGACTACTAATGAAAAACTGTTTTTT
once	TRBV5-5	-	TRBJ1-5	15	CASSLARWEDQPQHF	TGTGCCAGCAGCTTGGCCCGCTGGGAGGATCAGCCCCAGCATTTT
-	TRBV6-2/TRBV6-3	TRBD1	TRBJ1-1	13	CASSDRAGTEAFF	TGTGCCAGCAGTGACAGGGCGGGCACTGAAGCTTTCTTT
-	TRBV11-2	TRBD1	TRBJ2-5	15	CASSQTGGRSETQYF	TGTGCCAGCAGCCAAACAGGGGGTAGATCGGAGACCCAGTACTTC
-	TRBV24-1	-	TRBJ2-3	15	CATSAGLSSTDTQYF	TGTGCCACCAGTGCGGGATTATCTAGCACAGATACGCAGTATTTT
-	TRBV9	-	TRBJ2-3	13	CASSSGRSDTQYF	TGTGCCAGCAGCTCGGGGAGGTCAGATACGCAGTATTTT
-	TRBV13	TRBD2	TRBJ2-7	15	CASSQGTSSRYEQYF	TGTGCCAGCAGCCAAGGGACTAGCAGTCGCTACGAGCAGTACTTC
-	TRBV20-1	-	TRBJ1-6	13	CSASMGTHSPLHF	TGCAGTGCTAGTATGGGCACCCATTCACCCCTCCACTTT
-	TRBV7-8	-	TRBJ1-1	13	CASSVQSHTEAFF	TGTGCCAGCAGCGTACAGTCACACACTGAAGCTTTCTTT
-	TRBV9	-	TRBJ2-7	15	CASSVDRGHGYEQYF	TGTGCCAGCAGCGTAGATCGTGGGCATGGGTACGAGCAGTACTTC
-	TRBV29-1	TRBD1	TRBJ1-2	11	CNQGQLSGYTF	TGCAACCAGGGACAGTTGAGCGGCTACACCTTC
-	TRBV7-9	-	TRBJ2-1	14	CASSSSTSYNEQFF	TGTGCCAGCAGCTCCTCTACCTCCTACAATGAGCAGTTCTTC
-	TRBV7-9	TRBD2	TRBJ2-1	15	CASSRGTSSYNEQFF	TGTGCCAGCAGCAGAGGGACTAGCTCCTACAATGAGCAGTTCTTC
-	TRBV19	-	TRBJ2-7	14	CASRKSGISYEQYF	TGTGCCAGTAGGAAATCAGGGATCTCCTACGAGCAGTACTTC
once	TRBV4-1	TRBD2	TRBJ2-3	16	CASSTGGGAVAYTQYF	TGCGCCAGCAGCACCGGCGGGGGGGCCGTGGCATATACGCAGTATTTT
-	TRBV5-4	-	TRBJ2-3	16	CASSLDRVTLTDTQYF	TGTGCCAGCAGCCTGGACAGAGTCACTCTTACAGATACGCAGTATTTT